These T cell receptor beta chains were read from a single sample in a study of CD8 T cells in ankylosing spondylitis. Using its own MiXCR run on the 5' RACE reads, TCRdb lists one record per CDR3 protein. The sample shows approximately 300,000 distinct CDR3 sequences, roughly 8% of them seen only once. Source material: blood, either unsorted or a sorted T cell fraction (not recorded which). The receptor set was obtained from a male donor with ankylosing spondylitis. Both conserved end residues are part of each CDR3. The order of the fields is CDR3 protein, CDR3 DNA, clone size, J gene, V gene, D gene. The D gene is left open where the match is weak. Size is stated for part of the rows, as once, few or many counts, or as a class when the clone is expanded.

CDR3: CASSLMGNKGTGELFF; DNA: TGTGCCAGCAGCTTAATGGGGAATAAGGGCACCGGGGAGCTGTTTTTT; size: NA; J: TRBJ2-2; V: TRBV7-3; D: NA
CDR3: CASSWTSGRAHEQFF; DNA: TGCGCCAGCAGCTGGACTAGCGGGAGGGCCCATGAGCAGTTCTTC; size: few; J: TRBJ2-1; V: TRBV5-1; D: TRBD2
CDR3: CAWSPTGRGLDQPQHF; DNA: TGTGCCTGGAGCCCGACAGGCAGGGGCCTCGATCAGCCCCAGCATTTT; size: few; J: TRBJ1-5; V: TRBV30; D: NA
CDR3: CASSGDGPVLFF; DNA: TGCGCCAGCAGCGGAGACGGCCCGGTACTGTTTTTT; size: many; J: TRBJ1-4; V: TRBV5-1; D: NA
CDR3: CASSLTGFGDTQYF; DNA: TGTGCCAGTAGTCTTACAGGGTTCGGAGATACGCAGTATTTT; size: few; J: TRBJ2-3; V: TRBV19; D: NA
CDR3: CSVALGQANEKLFF; DNA: TGCAGCGTTGCCTTGGGACAGGCTAATGAAAAACTGTTTTTT; size: many; J: TRBJ1-4; V: TRBV29-1; D: TRBD1
CDR3: CASSLGGGGLNNEQFF; DNA: TGTGCCAGCAGCTTAGGCGGAGGGGGCTTAAACAATGAGCAGTTCTTC; size: NA; J: TRBJ2-1; V: TRBV7-2; D: NA
CDR3: CASSPKAGGVTGELFF; DNA: TGTGCCAGCAGCCCCAAGGCGGGAGGTGTTACCGGGGAGCTGTTTTTT; size: NA; J: TRBJ2-2; V: TRBV12-3/TRBV12-4; D: TRBD2
CDR3: CASSVTSGSRYEQYF; DNA: TGTGCCAGCAGTGTCACTAGCGGGAGCAGGTACGAGCAGTACTTC; size: NA; J: TRBJ2-7; V: TRBV2; D: TRBD2
CDR3: CASSLAGLGGSDEQFF; DNA: TGTGCCAGCAGCTTGGCTGGGTTGGGCGGGAGTGATGAGCAGTTCTTC; size: few; J: TRBJ2-1; V: TRBV5-8; D: TRBD2
CDR3: CASSLVWAGEQFF; DNA: TGTGCCAGCAGCTTAGTTTGGGCTGGTGAGCAGTTCTTC; size: many; J: TRBJ2-1; V: TRBV7-6; D: NA
CDR3: CATEGADTQYF; DNA: TGTGCCACCGAGGGAGCCGATACGCAGTATTTT; size: few; J: TRBJ2-3; V: TRBV10-3; D: NA
CDR3: CASSVEWTSGSDEQFF; DNA: TGTGCCAGCAGCGTAGAGTGGACTAGCGGGAGCGATGAGCAGTTCTTC; size: NA; J: TRBJ2-1; V: TRBV9; D: TRBD2
CDR3: CSATTRVAYHNEQFF; DNA: TGCAGTGCTACTACTAGGGTAGCTTACCACAATGAGCAGTTCTTC; size: NA; J: TRBJ2-1; V: TRBV20-1; D: NA
CDR3: CSVVGQGTYEQYF; DNA: TGCAGCGTTGTCGGGCAGGGGACCTACGAGCAGTACTTC; size: many; J: TRBJ2-7; V: TRBV29-1; D: NA
CDR3: CASSLWTGASYEQYF; DNA: TGCGCCAGCAGCCTGTGGACAGGGGCGTCCTACGAGCAGTACTTC; size: NA; J: TRBJ2-7; V: TRBV5-1; D: TRBD1
CDR3: CSVDKVTPRTNYGYTF; DNA: TGCAGCGTTGATAAGGTTACCCCTCGGACGAACTATGGCTACACCTTC; size: many; J: TRBJ1-2; V: TRBV29-1; D: NA
CDR3: CASSVLAGTYNEQFF; DNA: TGTGCCAGCAGCGTACTAGCGGGAACCTACAATGAGCAGTTCTTC; size: many; J: TRBJ2-1; V: TRBV2; D: TRBD2
CDR3: CSAFDGRGSYEQYF; DNA: TGCAGTGCTTTTGACGGGAGGGGCTCCTACGAGCAGTACTTC; size: NA; J: TRBJ2-7; V: TRBV20-1; D: TRBD2
CDR3: CASSQDKTISTYEQYF; DNA: TGTGCCAGCAGCCAAGATAAGACTATAAGTACCTACGAGCAGTACTTC; size: NA; J: TRBJ2-7; V: TRBV4-2; D: NA
CDR3: CASSLSAGSYNEQFF; DNA: TGTGCCAGCAGCTTATCGGCGGGGTCCTACAATGAGCAGTTCTTC; size: NA; J: TRBJ2-1; V: TRBV7-3; D: NA
CDR3: CASSLELTSGYTGELFF; DNA: TGTGCCAGCAGCTTGGAGTTGACTAGCGGATACACCGGGGAGCTGTTTTTT; size: few; J: TRBJ2-2; V: TRBV5-6; D: TRBD2